This TCR beta chain was captured in a study of regulatory T cells in long-lasting Graves disease. Study-level background: The antithyroid drugs taken by newly diagnosed Graves' patients had been used for under 3 months.

This clonotype was counted ten times or more. HTBI primers from iRepertoire and Arm-PCR of CDR3 regions yielded the TCR beta libraries. TCRdb reprocessed the multiplex PCR reads via MiXCR and lists one record per CDR3 protein. The sample records hundreds of thousands of distinct CDR3 sequences, approximately 13% being singletons. The CDR3 runs 17 residues. CDR1 is SGHAT, CDR2 FQNNGV, per germline. Trimming pared 7 bases from V and 5 bases from J, leaving 26 bases between. Time point defined: newly diagnosed GD, antithyroid drugs for less than 3 months. Extracted PBMC RNA gave rise to the TCR library. These sequences were also reported in another study, on T cells in Graves' hyperthyroidism and ophthalmopathy. That work states: For the diagnoses, clinical symptoms, serum thyroxine and TRAb, thyroid ultrasound and orbital computed tomography were used.

The J gene is TRBJ2-5, the V gene TRBV11-2, with a possible D match to TRBD1 (6 bases). This TCR was sampled from a man between 25 and 39 years old with Graves disease. The sample in question was peripheral blood mononuclear cells (PBMCs), obtained at new diagnosis, from a patient treated with antithyroid drugs. CDR3 sequence (DNA): TGTGCCAGCACCCACGAGAGACAGGTGGTTAGTCGGGAGACCCAGTACTTC. Amino acids: CASTHERQVVSRETQYF. Full variable domain (outside the CDR3, taken from reference TRBV11-2 and TRBJ2-5): EAGVAQSPRYKIIEKRQSVAFWCNPISGHATLYWYQQILGQGPKLLIQFQNNGVVDDSQLPKDRFSAERLKGVDSTLKIQPAKLEDSAVYLCASTHERQVVSRETQYFGPGTRLLVL.